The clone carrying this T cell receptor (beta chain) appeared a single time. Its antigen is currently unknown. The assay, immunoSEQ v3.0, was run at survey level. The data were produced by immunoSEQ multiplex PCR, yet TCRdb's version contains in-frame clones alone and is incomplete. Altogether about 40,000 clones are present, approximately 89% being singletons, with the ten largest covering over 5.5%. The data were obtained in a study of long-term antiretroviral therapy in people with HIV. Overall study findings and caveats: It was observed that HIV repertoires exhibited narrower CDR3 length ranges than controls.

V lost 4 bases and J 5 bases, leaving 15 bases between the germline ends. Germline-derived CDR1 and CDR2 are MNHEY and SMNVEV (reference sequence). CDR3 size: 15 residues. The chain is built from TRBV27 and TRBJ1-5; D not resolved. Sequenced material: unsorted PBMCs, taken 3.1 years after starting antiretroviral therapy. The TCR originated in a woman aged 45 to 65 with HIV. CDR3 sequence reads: CASSSNGYRHQPQHF. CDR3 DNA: TGTGCCAGCAGTTCTAACGGATATCGTCATCAGCCCCAGCATTTT.